This TCR beta chain was captured by sequencing in a study of blood T cell repertoires in COVID-19 (dated by TCRdb to between 2020 and 2021). Notes on the research overall: Collaborator samples came from the United States, Italy and Spain and covered acute and convalescent phases of COVID-19. A de-identified subject ID, COVID-19 status, age in years and sex were almost always included in the sample metadata. Where available, HLA class I and class II types were taken from metadata supplied by the sample provider and were not determined by assay-based typing. The prospective study material was composed of cDNA or gDNA derived from T cells, B-cell-depleted T cells, or PBMCs. A freely available public database, intended as a resource for researchers studying the immune response to SARS-CoV-2, is where the repertoires were released. The samples were drawn from the first 160 participants of the ongoing ImmuneRACE study and from more than 1,000 subjects provided by 6 global collaborators. Deeply sampled blood TCRbeta repertoires from subjects exposed to, actively infected with, or recovered from COVID-19 were included in the dataset.

As regards this clone: The clone's antigen remains unknown. No base qualities exist here, and no much larger clone lies one base off it.

CDR1 and CDR2 are drawn from the germline V gene: SGDLS, YYNGEE. Trimming at the junction amounts to 4 bases on V and 1 base on J, and the germline ends lie 9 bases apart. The CDR3 measures 14 amino acids from cysteine to phenylalanine. This entry keeps only the CDR3 DNA: 42 bases, framed from base 1. Collaborating institutions collected whole blood in K2EDTA tubes following their own protocols. Collaborator samples were shipped for TCRbeta analysis as frozen whole blood, isolated PBMCs, or DNA extracted from either sample type. TCRbeta CDR3 regions were amplified from genomic DNA by means of the immunoSEQ Assay, a bias-controlled multiplex PCR. The study's own analysis went as follows. Nucleated cell counts per sample were estimated from amplification of reference gene primers within the assay. To quantify the absolute abundance of each unique TCRbeta CDR3 rearrangement, sequence reads were collapsed and filtered. For each sample, productive Simpson clonality was calculated as the square root of Simpson's diversity index across productive rearrangements. As stored in TCRdb, this immuneACCESS dataset retains in-frame rearrangements with V and J assigned. A fraction of the clones does not appear; measured against another copy, unresolved V genes explain less than half of the discrepancy, and the remainder lacks a known reason. The V and J calls and clone size were taken over from that table, and D and trimming were inferred from the DNA. The sample includes roughly 68,000 clones, with roughly three quarters observed a single time. Together, the top ten hold roughly 9.2% of the sample.

Paper-wide results and their limitations: How much clinical and demographic metadata was included differed by source and by participant, and the metadata was provided uncurated.

Specimen: peripheral blood. The rearranged chain carries TRBV9 and TRBJ1-3; the D gene is not confidently resolved. The TCR comes from a human donor in a cohort sampled during active COVID-19. The DNA sequence is TGTGCCAGCAGCTCCGGGTTATCTGGAAACACCATATATTTT. The resulting protein is CASSSGLSGNTIYF.